The 23 T cell receptor beta chains given below trace back to one sample, sequenced in a study of blood T cells in healthy people across ages. Together with a sample-barcoded 5' primer, a J-beta primer mix was included in a second PCR lasting roughly 6 to 12 cycles. MiXCR, applied by TCRdb to the 5' RACE reads, yields one record per CDR3 protein. The sample lists some 900,000 distinct CDR3 sequences, around 30% occurring once. The sequenced sample consisted of blood. The receptors were gathered from a woman at least 80 years old in good health.

This clonotype was recorded a few times. This sequence joins TRBV27 and TRBJ1-2; no definite D call. V was shortened by 4 bases and J by 4 bases, with 10 bases between the two germline ends. Germline CDR1 and CDR2: MNHEY and SMNVEV (reference sequence). This CDR3 is 13 amino acids long. The CDR3 DNA sequence: TGTGCCAGCAGTTACAGCGGCGGCTATGGCTACACCTTC. Its protein is CASSYSGGYGYTF.

This clonotype was picked up many times. The chain recombines TRBV7-2 with TRBJ1-2, with D perhaps matching TRBD1 (6 bases). Looked up from germline, CDR1 is SGHTA and CDR2 is FQGNSA. There are 14 residues in the CDR3. V dropped 8 bases and J dropped 2 bases, with 15 bases sitting between them. CDR3 protein: CASELRTENYGYTF. The CDR3 nucleotides read TGTGCCAGCGAGTTAAGGACAGAAAACTATGGCTACACCTTC.

This clonotype came up many times. The genes are TRBV7-2 and TRBJ2-7; the match to TRBD2 covers 9 bases. CDR3 length equals 15 residues. Trimming removed 5 bases from V and 6 bases from J; junction bases left unmatched: 11. Germline loops: CDR1 SGHTA, CDR2 FQGNSA. The CDR3 nucleotides read TGTGCCAGCAGCCCCCTCGGTAGCGGGGGACGCGAGCAGTACTTC. It codes for CASSPLGSGGREQYF.

This clonotype was detected many times. J is TRBJ2-5 and V is TRBV15, with D maybe TRBD2 (6 bases). The CDR3 contains 14 residues. Germline CDR1 and CDR2: LNHNV and YYDKDF (reference sequence). The V end was cut by 1 base, the J end by 5 bases, with 11 bases between. The CDR3 protein is CATSRAAGPETQYF. The DNA for the CDR3 is TGTGCCACCAGCAGAGCCGCGGGACCCGAGACCCAGTACTTC.

Note on this clonotype: A read error may be the cause here, since a much bigger clone is one base away. The chain uses TRBV30 and TRBJ2-1; tentative D call: TRBD1 (5 bases). The CDR3 is made up of 12 amino acids. Germline loops: CDR1 GTSNPN, CDR2 SVGIG (reference sequence). V was shortened by 2 bases and J by 13 bases, with 15 bases between the two germline ends. The CDR3 reads CAWSRTQETQFF. CDR3 coding DNA: TGTGCCTGGAGTCGGACACAAGAGACCCAGTTCTTC.

A few counts support this clonotype. One base away lies a much larger clone, so this may be a sequencing read error. V and J are TRBV25-1 and TRBJ2-5; D is unclear. Trimming took off 5 bases at V and 1 base at J, with 8 bases between the two ends. The germline V gene encodes CDR1 MGHDK and CDR2 SYGVNS. This CDR3 region has 13 residues. CDR3 protein: CASSRHSQETQYF. The CDR3 nucleotides read TGTGCCAGCAGTCGGCACAGCCAAGAGACCCAGTACTTC.

The chain carries TRBV6-1 and TRBJ2-5; D possibly corresponds to TRBD1 (6 bases). The DNA end is more similar to TRBJ2-7, so the J call may be wrong. CDR1 and CDR2 (germline): MNHNS, SASEGT. The CDR3 is 16 residues long. CDR3 nucleotides: TGTGCCAGCAGTGGACTTCGAGTGGGGGCCTCTTACGAGCAGTACTTC. This translates into CASSGLRVGASYEQYF.

This clonotype has a count of ten or more. This chain uses TRBV7-2 with TRBJ1-4; the match to TRBD1 covers 7 bases. Trimming cost V 4 bases and J 4 bases; bases outside gene matches: 15. Germline V gives CDR1 SGHTA, CDR2 FQGNSA. The CDR3 runs 18 residues. The CDR3 region is CASSSRDSLNRLNEKLFF. As DNA, the CDR3 is TGTGCCAGCAGCTCCCGGGACAGTCTCAATCGTCTTAATGAAAAACTGTTTTTT. Supplemented by reference TRBV7-2 and TRBJ1-4, the full variable domain reads GAGVSQSPSNKVTEKGKDVELRCDPISGHTALYWYRQSLGQGLEFLIYFQGNSAPDKSGLPSDRFSAERTGGSVSTLTIQRTQQEDSAVYLCASSSRDSLNRLNEKLFFGSGTQLSVL.

V usage is TRBV7-9 and J usage is TRBJ2-1, with D tentatively TRBD2 (5 bases). The DNA end is more similar to TRBJ2-7, so the J call may be wrong. This CDR3 is built from 16 residues. The germline gives CDR1 SEHNR, CDR2 FQNEAQ (reference sequence). The CDR3 protein is CASSLALQRSYNEQYF. As DNA, the CDR3 is TGTGCCAGCAGCTTAGCGCTGCAGCGGAGCTACAATGAGCAGTACTTC.

This clonotype was observed a single time. This rearrangement joins TRBV7-2 to TRBJ2-4; perhaps TRBD2 as D (6 bases). There are 16 residues in the CDR3. Germline V CDR1 and CDR2: SGHTA, FQGNSA. The V gene lost 5 bases and the J gene lost 8 bases, with 22 bases spanning the gap. The DNA of the CDR3 is TGTGCCAGCAGCCCCCGGAAGCGGGCCCAGGCGGACATTCAGTACTTC. Protein sequence: CASSPRKRAQADIQYF.

The sample holds many counts of this clonotype. The gene calls are TRBV3-1 and TRBJ2-7; D is uncertain. The CDR3 length is 12 residues. Between the trimmed V and J ends, which lost 4 bases and 5 bases, there was a span of 9 bases. Germline loops: CDR1 LGHDT, CDR2 YNNKEL (reference sequence). The CDR3 loop reads CASSLLSDEQYF. CDR3 nucleotides: TGTGCCAGCAGCCTACTGAGTGACGAGCAGTACTTC.

On this clonotype: The missing conserved phenylalanine or tryptophan at the end of this CDR3 makes a read error likely. The V gene is TRBV20-1, the J gene TRBJ2-1, with 7 bases lining up with TRBD2. CDR1 and CDR2 (germline): DFQATT, SNEGSKA (reference sequence). The CDR3 consists of 14 residues. CDR3 in DNA: TGCAGGGCTAGAGATAGCGCTAGCGGCAATGAGCAGTTCTGC. Encoded protein: CRARDSASGNEQFC.

Here the CDR3 reads CASSPGLAGEALQFF. CDR3 DNA sequence: TGTGCCAGCAGCCCGGGACTAGCGGGGGAGGCCCTTCAGTTCTTC. The gene calls are TRBV5-6 and TRBJ2-1; TRBD2 matches 14 bases. V lost 4 bases and J lost 13; bases outside the gene matches: 10. The CDR3 loop spans 15 amino acids. Germline V gene data show CDR1 as SGHDT and CDR2 as YYEEEE.

This chain links TRBV9 with TRBJ2-5; TRBD2 agrees at 8 bases. Germline values: CDR1 SGDLS, CDR2 YYNGEE. CDR3 length equals 15 residues. Trimming removed 4 bases from V and 1 base from J; junction bases left unmatched: 6. The CDR3 DNA sequence: TGTGCCAGCAGCAGGTGGACTAGCCCCCAAGAGACCCAGTACTTC. It encodes CASSRWTSPQETQYF. Full variable domain (outside the CDR3, taken from reference TRBV9 and TRBJ2-5): DSGVTQTPKHLITATGQRVTLRCSPRSGDLSVYWYQQSLDQGLQFLIQYYNGEERAKGNILERFSAQQFPDLHSELNLSSLELGDSALYFCASSRWTSPQETQYFGPGTRLLVL.

This clonotype occurred a few times. The chain recombines TRBV30 with TRBJ2-2; D uncertain. The CDR3 consists of 14 residues. Trimming left V 2 bases short and J 1 base short, with 8 bases between. The germline V gene has CDR1 GTSNPN and CDR2 SVGIG (reference sequence). CDR3 amino acids: CAWSRRMNTGELFF. The CDR3 bases are TGTGCCTGGAGTAGACGGATGAACACCGGGGAGCTGTTTTTT.

This clonotype appeared a few times. V and J are TRBV24-1 and TRBJ2-1; 13 bases map to TRBD2. CDR3 length equals 16 residues. CDR1 KGHDR and CDR2 SFDVKD come from the germline V gene. V lost 3 bases and J lost 9; bases outside the gene matches: 7. The CDR3 region has the DNA TGTGCCACCAGTGATCCGACTAGCGGGGGGCCTACTGAGCAGTTCTTC. As protein: CATSDPTSGGPTEQFF.

This clonotype was counted at least ten times. The chain couples TRBV20-1 to TRBJ2-3; D is unclear. Germline lookup yields CDR1 DFQATT and CDR2 SNEGSKA (reference sequence). The CDR3 runs to 15 residues. Trimming removed 1 base from V and 1 base from J, with 12 bases in between. CDR3: CSARATFGGTDTQYF. The CDR3 DNA follows: TGCAGTGCTAGAGCGACCTTTGGGGGCACAGATACGCAGTATTTT.

A remark on this clonotype: One end of the junction fails to match germline, which may point to a read error. The rearrangement uses TRBV6-5 and TRBJ1-1; D possibly corresponds to TRBD1 (5 bases). Germline CDR1 is MNHEY and CDR2 is SVGAGI. The CDR3 extends over 14 amino acids. CDR3 in amino acids: CANSYLGPNTEAFF. The CDR3 DNA sequence: TGTGCCAACAGTTACTTGGGACCAAACACTGAAGCTTTCTTT.

V gene TRBV5-1 combines with J gene TRBJ2-5; D not certain. The J call may be faulty, since TRBJ2-7 better matches the DNA end. Germline CDR1 SGHRS, CDR2 YFSETQ. The length of the CDR3 is 15 residues. CDR3 sequence: CASSAMTHHGDEQYF. In DNA, the CDR3 is TGCGCCAGCAGCGCCATGACCCACCACGGCGACGAGCAGTACTTC.

This clonotype was seen repeatedly, ten times or more. The chain combines TRBV5-1 with TRBJ2-7; TRBD1 agrees at 9 bases. Trimming at V came to 1 base and at J to 6 bases, leaving 5 bases not matched to a gene. From germline, CDR1 is SGHRS and CDR2 YFSETQ. The CDR3 runs to 14 residues. The CDR3 sequence: CASSLWSGQGEQYF. The CDR3 coding sequence is TGCGCCAGCAGCTTGTGGTCGGGACAGGGCGAGCAGTACTTC.

This clonotype was recorded at least ten times. Just one base apart from a much larger clone, this may be a read error. CDR3 coding DNA: TGTGCCAGCAGCTTAGGGGGTTTCTACAATGAGCAGTACTTC. It codes for CASSLGGFYNEQYF. This sequence joins TRBV7-2 and TRBJ2-1; no clear D gene. The J call may be incorrect, as the DNA end agrees better with TRBJ2-7. Germline V gene sequence: CDR1 SGHTA, CDR2 FQGNSA. This CDR3 has 14 amino acids.

This clonotype was detected many times. The CDR3 sequence: CASSTGAPDTQYF. The CDR3 DNA sequence: TGTGCCAGCTCCACGGGGGCCCCAGATACGCAGTATTTT. The chain links TRBV6-1 to TRBJ2-3, with D tentatively TRBD1 or TRBD2 (6 bases each). The V gene's germline CDR1 is MNHNS and CDR2 SASEGT. This CDR3 is 13 amino acids long. Between the trimmed V and J ends, which lost 8 bases and 4 bases, there was a span of 13 bases.

For this clonotype: This may be a read error: a much more frequent sequence differs by one nucleotide. The rearrangement uses TRBV10-3 and TRBJ2-7, with a weak D call TRBD1 (6 bases). V lost 2 bases and J lost 0, with 14 bases in between. Germline lookup yields CDR1 ENHRY and CDR2 SYGVKD. The CDR3 extends over 16 amino acids. CDR3 sequence (DNA): TGTGCCATCAGTGAGGGACGAGCGGACAGCTCCTACGAGCAGTACTTC. Amino acids: CAISEGRADSSYEQYF.